This entry describes one T cell receptor (beta chain). What it binds is unknown. This entry belongs to a study of beta chain features in type 1 diabetes. Study findings and constraints: Type 1 diabetes patients had TCRB CDR3s that were shorter (moderately but significantly so) in all four CD4+ subsets. TCRB repertoires of naive, central memory and Treg cells appeared more similar among patients than among healthy donors.

Sequenced material consisted of expressed TCRB transcripts (all of the isolated RNA was reverse transcribed). Clones were read by immunoSEQ multiplex PCR, and TCRdb kept only the in-frame ones, dropping some. In the table there are over 100,000 clones, 40% of which are singletons. The sequencing input was stem cell memory CD4+ T cells from blood. The source of this sequence is a woman between 18 and 30 years old in good health.

The CDR3 protein is CASSPIQAPTQYF. The CDR3 DNA follows: TGTGCCAGCTCACCCATCCAGGCGCCCACCCAGTACTTC. The gene calls are TRBV18 and TRBJ2-5; D is unresolved. CDR3 length: 13 residues. The V gene's germline CDR1 is KGHSH and CDR2 LQKENI. V was trimmed by 3 bases and J by 8 bases, leaving 13 bases between them.